Below, 23 T cell receptor beta chains from the same sample are listed, as sequenced in a study of molecular identifiers for immune sequencing clone quantification. Each CDR3 protein is one row after TCRdb ran MiXCR on the PCR reads. The table lists about 640,000 distinct CDR3 sequences, 15% to 20% of them singletons, with under 0.95% in the top ten. The sample comprised naive CD8+ T cells from blood, with Jurkat cell RNA spiked in. The subset is: FACS-sorted CD8+CD4-CCR7+CD45RA+ naive T cells. All receptors derive from a human donor in good health. Some libraries in this study had Jurkat cell RNA spiked in.

This clonotype showed up many times. V gene TRBV6-5 combines with J gene TRBJ2-1; D is perhaps TRBD1 (5 bases). V was trimmed by 0 bases and J by 10 bases, leaving 10 bases between them. The CDR3 length is 13 residues. The V gene's germline CDR1 is MNHEY and CDR2 SVGAGI. The CDR3 is CASSYSRPGEQFF. In DNA, the CDR3 is TGTGCCAGCAGTTACTCGAGGCCAGGGGAGCAGTTCTTC.

This clonotype was observed many times. This rearrangement joins TRBV27 to TRBJ2-1; 9 positions match TRBD2. The J segment lost 2 bases and the V segment lost 6 bases, leaving 5 bases of the junction unmatched. Looked up from germline, CDR1 is MNHEY and CDR2 is SMNVEV (reference sequence). CDR3 size: 15 residues. The CDR3 sequence is CASSPSGGPYNEQFF. The DNA of the CDR3 is TGTGCCAGCAGCCCAAGCGGGGGGCCCTACAATGAGCAGTTCTTC.

Many counts were recorded for this clonotype. This rearrangement joins TRBV7-9 to TRBJ2-3; tentatively, D is TRBD2 (5 bases). The V gene lost 5 bases and the J gene lost 2 bases, with 14 bases spanning the gap. From germline, CDR1 is SEHNR and CDR2 FQNEAQ (reference sequence). This CDR3 has 15 residues. The CDR3 loop reads CASSPGLTITDTQYF. CDR3 DNA: TGTGCCAGCAGCCCCGGACTCACTATCACAGATACGCAGTATTTT.

This clonotype has only a few counts. The chain employs TRBV7-9 and TRBJ2-2, with D perhaps matching TRBD1 (6 bases). Germline V gene lookup returns CDR1 SEHNR and CDR2 FQNEAQ (reference sequence). The CDR3 sequence is 15 residues long. V lost 4 bases to trimming and J lost 2 bases, with 11 bases between them. The CDR3 region is CASSSWGQNTGELFF. The CDR3 region has the DNA TGTGCCAGCAGCTCATGGGGACAAAACACCGGGGAGCTGTTTTTT.

The chain uses TRBV4-1 and TRBJ2-2; 11 nucleotides agree with TRBD2. Germline V gene sequence: CDR1 MGHRA, CDR2 YSYEKL. The CDR3 covers 19 residues. V shed 2 bases, J shed 3 bases, and the junction held 11 bases outside the gene matches. CDR3 sequence (DNA): TGCGCCAGCAGCCAAAGACTAGCGGGAATGTGGGAAGACACCGGGGAGCTGTTTTTT. This encodes CASSQRLAGMWEDTGELFF.

This clonotype has ten or more counts. V usage is TRBV7-9 and J usage is TRBJ2-5; no firm D call. The CDR3 spans 12 residues. Trimming removed 7 bases at V and 0 bases at J, with 6 bases between. Germline CDR1 and CDR2: SEHNR and FQNEAQ (reference sequence). The CDR3 spells CASNGYQETQYF. DNA of the CDR3: TGTGCCAGCAATGGGTACCAAGAGACCCAGTACTTC.

V gene TRBV30 combines with J gene TRBJ2-7; D perhaps matches TRBD1 (6 bases). The CDR3 length is 14 residues. Germline V gene sequence: CDR1 GTSNPN, CDR2 SVGIG (reference sequence). V lost 7 bases and J 2 bases, leaving 18 bases between the germline ends. The CDR3 here is CALRGGHPAYEQYF. CDR3 DNA: TGTGCCTTGCGAGGGGGACACCCGGCCTACGAGCAGTACTTC.

The sample holds many counts of this clonotype. This chain uses TRBV4-3 with TRBJ2-3; 10 bases map to TRBD1. This CDR3 is built from 17 residues. Germline CDR1 is LGHNA and CDR2 is YSLEER. V shed 3 bases and J 3 bases; nucleotides not matched to a gene: 9. CDR3 amino acids: CASSQDRQGAWTDTQYF. The CDR3 DNA is TGCGCCAGCAGCCAGGACAGACAGGGGGCCTGGACAGATACGCAGTATTTT.

This clonotype has just a few counts. The chain carries TRBV7-9 and TRBJ2-3; TRBD1 aligns across 9 bases. Trimming at V came to 6 bases and at J to 2 bases, leaving 9 bases not matched to a gene. There are 16 residues in the CDR3. Germline V CDR1 and CDR2: SEHNR, FQNEAQ (reference sequence). CDR3 sequence (DNA): TGTGCCAGCAGACCTCCAGGACAGGGGAACACAGATACGCAGTATTTT. Translated, it gives CASRPPGQGNTDTQYF.

This clonotype was counted at least ten times. The chain couples TRBV19 to TRBJ1-5, with unresolved D. The V gene lost 6 bases and the J gene lost 1 base, with 19 bases spanning the gap. The germline gives CDR1 LNHDA, CDR2 SQIVND (reference sequence). The CDR3 is 17 residues long. The CDR3 coding sequence is TGTGCCAGTAGCAACATCTTATCCTCTGGGAGCAATCAGCCCCAGCATTTT. Protein product: CASSNILSSGSNQPQHF. Using reference TRBV19 and TRBJ1-5 for the parts outside the CDR3, the full variable domain is DGGITQSPKYLFRKEGQNVTLSCEQNLNHDAMYWYRQDPGQGLRLIYYSQIVNDFQKGDIAEGYSVSREKKESFPLTVTSAQKNPTAFYLCASSNILSSGSNQPQHFGDGTRLSIL.

As to this clonotype: A junction boundary mismatches the germline segment, possibly from a read error. The chain is built from TRBV4-3 and TRBJ2-7, with D tentatively TRBD1 (6 bases). This CDR3 is built from 15 residues. Germline V lookup: CDR1 LGHNA, CDR2 YSLEER. CDR3 coding DNA: TGCGCCAGCGGCCAAGTCCCGGACAGAGCCTACGGGCAGTACTTC. Residues: CASGQVPDRAYGQYF.

Remarks on this clonotype: Given a much more abundant clone one base away, this may be a read error. V gene TRBV4-3 combines with J gene TRBJ2-3; possibly TRBD2 for D (6 bases). Germline CDR1 is LGHNA and CDR2 is YSLEER. The CDR3 contains 16 residues. The DNA of the CDR3 is TGCGCCTGCAGCCGCGACGGGCGGGGCAGCACAGATACGCAGTATTTT. Residues: CACSRDGRGSTDTQYF.

This clonotype was detected many times. The genes are TRBV28 and TRBJ1-1, with D unresolved. This CDR3 comprises 14 residues. Deletions cut 3 bases from V and 1 base from J, with 9 bases between. Germline V gives CDR1 MDHEN, CDR2 SYDVKM. For the CDR3, the DNA is TGTGCCAGCAGTTTGTTTTCCAAGAACACTGAAGCTTTCTTT. Its protein is CASSLFSKNTEAFF. The full variable domain, completed using reference TRBV28 and TRBJ1-1, is DVKVTQSSRYLVKRTGEKVFLECVQDMDHENMFWYRQDPGLGLRLIYFSYDVKMKEKGDIPEGYSVSREKKERFSLILESASTNQTSMYLCASSLFSKNTEAFFGQGTRLTVV.

The table lists this clonotype with many counts. The chain has TRBV28 and TRBJ1-3; D not certain. The germline V and J ends were trimmed by 1 base and 4 bases, with 14 bases remaining between them. The CDR3 is made up of 16 amino acids. The V gene's germline CDR1 is MDHEN and CDR2 SYDVKM. The CDR3 DNA is TGTGCCAGCAGTTTATTTGTCTCACCCGGGGGAAACACCATATATTTT. This gives the protein CASSLFVSPGGNTIYF.

In its sample, this clonotype was seen many times. J is TRBJ2-3 and V is TRBV6-6; maybe TRBD2 (7 bases). Germline V CDR1 and CDR2: MNHNY, SVGAGI (reference sequence). There are 15 residues in the CDR3. V dropped 5 bases and J dropped 2 bases, with 14 bases sitting between them. The CDR3 nucleotides read TGTGCCAGCAGTGGGGGGGGGCAAATCACAGATACGCAGTATTTT. This gives the protein CASSGGGQITDTQYF.

The V call is TRBV10-1, the J call TRBJ1-5, with a weak D call TRBD1 (5 bases). This CDR3 has 16 residues. Germline CDR1 and CDR2: WNHNN and SYGVQD (reference sequence). The ends were cut back, 6 bases at V and 3 bases at J, with 18 bases in the middle. As DNA, the CDR3 is TGCGCCAGCAGGCTCCCGACAGAGACCGCCAATCAGCCCCAGCATTTT. Protein sequence: CASRLPTETANQPQHF.

Ten or more counts support this clonotype. The rearrangement links TRBV20-1 to TRBJ2-7, with 7 bases matching TRBD2. Trimming removed 6 bases from V and 4 bases from J; junction bases left unmatched: 21. The CDR3 is 17 residues long. Looked up from germline, CDR1 is DFQATT and CDR2 is SNEGSKA (reference sequence). As DNA, the CDR3 is TGCAGTGCACGATTCCAGACTAGCTGGACTCGAAGTTACGAGCAGTACTTC. This sequence encodes CSARFQTSWTRSYEQYF.

The count of this clonotype is one. At one end, the junction sequence differs from germline, possibly due to a read error. This chain joins TRBV7-8 and TRBJ2-2, with D perhaps matching TRBD1 or TRBD2 (5 bases each). Germline V CDR1 and CDR2: SGHVS, FQNEAQ. The CDR3 has 16 amino acids. The CDR3 protein is CASTYPRDGDTGVLFF. CDR3 coding DNA: TGTGCCAGCACTTACCCCCGGGACGGAGACACCGGGGTGCTGTTTTTT.

This clonotype was seen many times. This chain joins TRBV6-5 and TRBJ2-3, with TRBD2 as a possible D gene (5 bases). V lost 2 bases and J lost 1, with 7 bases in between. Germline assignment: CDR1 MNHEY and CDR2 SVGAGI. The CDR3 has 14 residues. CDR3 bases: TGTGCCAGCAGTTACGGAGCGGGCACAGATACGCAGTATTTT. This encodes CASSYGAGTDTQYF.

This clonotype showed up many times. V gene TRBV7-6 combines with J gene TRBJ1-6, with D maybe TRBD1 (5 bases). Germline V lookup: CDR1 SGHVS, CDR2 FNYEAQ. This CDR3 region has 14 residues. Deletions cut 3 bases from V and 13 bases from J, with 16 bases between. The chain's CDR3 is CASSLERGSLPLHF. The CDR3 coding sequence is TGTGCCAGCAGCTTGGAACGGGGCAGTTTGCCCCTCCACTTT.

The chain combines TRBV5-6 with TRBJ2-2; D might be TRBD1 (5 bases). The V and J ends lost 0 bases and 4 bases respectively, with 10 bases between them. CDR1 and CDR2 from the germline V gene are SGHDT and YYEEEE. The length of the CDR3 is 15 residues. CDR3 region: CASSLVRAATGELFF. In nucleotides, the CDR3 is TGTGCCAGCAGCTTGGTCAGGGCGGCCACCGGGGAGCTGTTTTTT. The full variable domain, completed using reference TRBV5-6 and TRBJ2-2, is DAGVTQSPTHLIKTRGQQVTLRCSPKSGHDTVSWYQQALGQGPQFIFQYYEEEERQRGNFPDRFSGHQFPNYSSELNVNALLLGDSALYLCASSLVRAATGELFFGEGSRLTVL.

This clonotype was seen repeatedly, ten times or more. The chain has TRBV2 and TRBJ2-7; maybe TRBD2 (5 bases). V lost 7 bases and J 3 bases, leaving 13 bases between the germline ends. CDR1 and CDR2 (germline): SNHLY, FYNNEI. The CDR3 length is 13 residues. In DNA form, the CDR3 reads TGTGCCAGCAAGGTCTCGGCGGGCTACGAGCAGTACTTC. As protein: CASKVSAGYEQYF.

This clonotype has more than one count but fewer than ten. V gene TRBV7-9 combines with J gene TRBJ1-6, with 7 bases identical to TRBD1. The CDR3 extends over 16 amino acids. The V gene's germline CDR1 is SEHNR and CDR2 FQNEAQ (reference sequence). V was clipped by 5 bases and J by 4 bases; unmatched bases: 8. CDR3 nucleotides: TGTGCCAGCAGCCCGGGACAGAGGGAATATAATTCACCCCTCCACTTT. Translated, it gives CASSPGQREYNSPLHF.